The sample holds many counts of the clone carrying this TCR beta chain. As for time point: newly diagnosed GD, antithyroid drugs for less than 3 months. The TCR library used RNA extracted from PBMCs. This sample was included in a study of regulatory T cells in long-lasting Graves disease. Study-wide context: Duration of antithyroid drug therapy among newly diagnosed Graves' patients was under 3 months.

HTBI primers from iRepertoire and Arm-PCR of CDR3 regions yielded the TCR beta libraries. Each CDR3 protein is one row after TCRdb ran MiXCR on the multiplex PCR reads. The sample shows about 450,000 distinct CDR3 sequences, 14% of them seen only once. These data are also associated with another study on T cells in Graves' hyperthyroidism and ophthalmopathy. Per that study: Hyperthyroidism had been newly diagnosed in patients aged 18 to 65, and its duration was under 2 months. The HTBI set primed first-round TCR CDR3 RT-PCR.

The specimen was peripheral blood mononuclear cells (PBMCs), collected at new diagnosis, from a patient treated with antithyroid drugs. The origin of this receptor is a woman aged 45-65 years with Graves disease.

The CDR3 loop is CASSLLGLAGVETQYF. In DNA, the CDR3 is TGTGCCAGCAGTTTATTGGGACTAGCGGGAGTGGAGACCCAGTACTTC. The V gene is TRBV28, the J gene TRBJ2-5, with 14 bases matching TRBD2. This CDR3 region has 16 residues. V trimming: 1 base; J trimming: 5 bases; junction bases outside the gene matches: 3. CDR1 and CDR2 from the germline V gene are MDHEN and SYDVKM.